The rows below give T cell receptor beta chains drawn from one sample of a study of neurological immune-mediated disorders. TCRdb re-derived calls from the 5' RACE reads in MiXCR, one entry per CDR3 protein. The profile covers about 41,000 distinct CDR3 sequences, with roughly 15% appearing a single time and 3.5% to 4.5% taken by the ten largest. What was sequenced was CD4+ T cells from blood. These receptors were taken from a woman in her sixties with HTLV-1-associated myelopathy (HAM/TSP). Both conserved end residues are part of each CDR3. A D gene is named only where the DNA matches it firmly. Clone size, where shown, is once, few, many, or a class for clones that have expanded.

j_gene | d_gene | abundance | v_gene | CDR3aa | CDR3nt
TRBJ2-5 | . | many | TRBV19 | CASAGGSQETQYF | TGTGCCAGTGCTGGGGGTTCACAAGAGACCCAGTACTTC
TRBJ2-7 | . | . | TRBV4-2 | CVSSQDPGETYEQYF | TGTGTCAGCAGCCAAGATCCCGGGGAAACCTACGAGCAGTACTTC
TRBJ2-2 | . | many | TRBV4-2 | CASSQEVRGSAGELFF | TGTGCCAGCAGCCAAGAGGTTCGGGGAAGCGCCGGGGAGCTGTTTTTT
TRBJ2-3 | . | many | TRBV6-4 | CASSDLAGVIDTQYF | TGTGCCAGCAGTGACCTTGCAGGGGTGATAGATACGCAGTATTTT
TRBJ2-1 | . | few | TRBV5-1 | CASSMAGLEYNEQFF | TGCGCCAGCAGCATGGCGGGACTGGAGTACAATGAGCAGTTCTTC
TRBJ2-2 | TRBD1 | many | TRBV12-3/TRBV12-4 | CASGDRGQGNTGELFF | TGTGCCAGCGGGGACAGGGGGCAGGGGAACACCGGGGAGCTGTTTTTT
TRBJ2-6 | . | few | TRBV7-6 | CASSFGPGANVLTF | TGTGCCAGCAGCTTTGGGCCTGGGGCCAACGTCCTGACTTTC
TRBJ1-6 | . | many | TRBV2 | CASSEALRGALGSPLHF | TGTGCCAGCAGTGAAGCGCTTCGGGGGGCATTGGGTTCACCCCTCCACTTT
TRBJ2-7 | TRBD2 | many | TRBV20-1 | CSAPGGAGSYEQYF | TGCAGTGCCCCGGGGGGGGCCGGCTCCTACGAGCAGTACTTC
TRBJ1-1 | . | many | TRBV10-3 | CAISEKERFKMNTEAFF | TGTGCCATCAGTGAAAAAGAACGTTTCAAAATGAACACTGAAGCTTTCTTT
TRBJ2-3 | TRBD2 | many | TRBV20-1 | CSASTSGGTDTQYF | TGCAGTGCTAGTACTAGCGGGGGAACAGATACGCAGTATTTT
TRBJ2-7 | . | many | TRBV20-1 | CSARDASSGVIVEQYF | TGCAGTGCTAGAGATGCGTCGTCGGGGGTCATTGTCGAGCAGTACTTC
TRBJ2-3 | . | many | TRBV20-1 | CSGSWGDTQYF | TGCAGTGGTAGCTGGGGGGATACGCAGTATTTT
TRBJ2-5 | . | many | TRBV29-1 | CSVGTTGRGETQYF | TGCAGCGTTGGGACGACAGGGAGGGGGGAGACCCAGTACTTC
TRBJ1-1 | TRBD1 | many | TRBV7-9 | CASSRNRGDTEAFF | TGTGCCAGCAGCAGGAACAGGGGAGACACTGAAGCTTTCTTT
TRBJ2-7 | . | many | TRBV6-6 | CASSYLGSYEQYF | TGTGCCAGCAGTTACCTAGGCAGCTACGAGCAGTACTTC
TRBJ1-1 | TRBD1 | many | TRBV6-5 | CASSLVGTANTEAFF | TGTGCCAGCAGTCTTGTCGGGACAGCGAACACTGAAGCTTTCTTT
TRBJ2-5 | TRBD2 | many | TRBV6-5 | CASSYGAGGYQETQYF | TGTGCCAGCAGTTACGGGGCGGGGGGTTACCAAGAGACCCAGTACTTC
TRBJ2-3 | . | many | TRBV12-3/TRBV12-4 | CASRDVTTQYF | TGTGCCAGCAGGGATGTGACTACGCAGTATTTT
TRBJ2-3 | . | many | TRBV5-1 | CASSLEDLHTDTQYF | TGCGCCAGCAGCTTGGAGGACCTCCACACAGATACGCAGTATTTT
TRBJ1-6 | . | many | TRBV20-1 | CSARDGADINSPLHF | TGCAGTGCTAGAGATGGGGCGGATATAAATTCACCCCTCCACTTT
TRBJ2-1 | TRBD1 | many | TRBV7-2 | CASSFTGQEFDEQFF | TGTGCCAGCAGCTTTACGGGACAGGAATTCGATGAGCAGTTCTTC
TRBJ2-2 | TRBD2 | . | TRBV5-1 | CASSCVLADNTGELFF | TGCGCCAGCAGCTGCGTACTAGCGGATAACACCGGGGAGCTGTTTTTT
TRBJ2-3 | . | many | TRBV29-1 | CSVSTGPVSTDTQYF | TGCAGCGTTTCCACAGGTCCCGTTAGCACAGATACGCAGTATTTT
TRBJ2-5 | TRBD1 | many | TRBV25-1 | CASRNNRGAQETQYF | TGTGCCAGCAGGAATAACAGGGGCGCCCAAGAGACCCAGTACTTC
TRBJ2-5 | . | many | TRBV20-1 | CSAAKGQPQETQYF | TGCAGTGCTGCCAAAGGACAGCCACAAGAGACCCAGTACTTC
TRBJ2-7 | . | many | TRBV5-1 | CASSLTGASYEQYF | TGCGCCAGCAGCTTGACGGGGGCTAGCTACGAGCAGTACTTC
TRBJ2-3 | . | once | TRBV5-1 | CASSLQGGEDTQYF | TGCGCCAGCAGTTTACAGGGAGGTGAGGATACGCAGTATTTT
TRBJ1-4 | TRBD1 | . | TRBV5-1 | CVSSSGTAVEEKLFF | TGCGTCAGCAGTTCCGGGACAGCTGTTGAAGAAAAACTGTTTTTT